This TCR beta chain was identified in a study of T cells in localized non-small cell lung cancer (dated by TCRdb to between 2020 and 2021). Looking at the study overall: The study examined T cell repertoires in approximately 240 patients with early-stage NSCLC and compared tumors with uninvolved tumor-adjacent lungs. All 230 or so NSCLC patients in the cohort were treatment-naive and had localized lung tumors that were resected. NSCLC patients had a mean age of roughly 69 years, and more than 120 were male and about 110 female. Points the paper makes about the study in general: A median of approximately 57 of the top 100 tumor clones were detected in paired uninvolved adjacent lung, and 28 of these tumor clones were also found among the top 100 clones of the paired uninvolved adjacent lung. Uninvolved tumor-adjacent lung showed the highest T cell clonality, higher than tumor, which suggests more focused antigenic responses in the uninvolved tumor-adjacent lung. Because the study design was exploratory, TCR variables were selected using unadjusted p-values without false-discovery rate correction. Longer overall survival was associated with higher T cell density in blood, whereas shorter survival was associated with higher clonality in adjacent lung. Because multi-region tumor sequencing was not done, intratumor heterogeneity could not be ruled out.

Concerning this clone: The clone's antigen remains unknown. Base qualities are not at hand, and no much larger clone is one base apart.

The immunoSEQ Assay was used to sequence TCR beta CDR3 regions from DNA. On the authors' methods: To compute T cell density, TCR beta template counts were normalized to usable DNA, which was estimated by amplifying housekeeping genes. Using the preseqR package, richness was estimated by extrapolating to 120,000 templates for tissue samples and 400,000 templates for PBMC samples. Clonality was defined as one minus Pielou's evenness. To identify tissue-enriched TCRs, differential abundance testing was run on productive amino-acid clonotypes with a minimum total count of 5 and an alpha of 0.1. The Jaccard Index and the Morisita Overlap Index were used to quantify repertoire overlap between compartments. GLIPH grouped TCR beta CDR3s together with public tetramer-defined viral CDR3s, and a viral motif had to include at least three viral sequences and also show V-gene enrichment. TCRdb carries this immuneACCESS record with in-frame sequences only. Its versions omit some clonotypes, under half of them owing to an unresolved V gene in the studies checked, with the rest unexplained. V, J and clone size are taken as reported in that table, and D and trimming were inferred from the DNA itself. A total of about 59,000 clones appear in this sample, roughly 90% of them only once. The ten largest clones add up to around 20% of the sample.

At diagnosis, tumor, uninvolved tumor-adjacent lung and peripheral blood were collected and then preserved as a mix of FFPE and fresh-frozen material. For TCR repertoire profiling, blood samples were analyzed as peripheral blood mononuclear cells. The germline V gene sets CDR1 to SGHNT and CDR2 to YENEEA. The CDR3 has 16 amino acids, counting the end cysteine and phenylalanine. The CDR3 DNA has 48 bases and is translated from base 1. Trimming leaves V shorter by 1 base and J shorter by 5 bases, with the junction holding 5 bases beyond the gene matches. The TCR sequence derives from a man aged 40-75 years with stage I squamous cell lung carcinoma. The sample in question was peripheral blood, obtained before any cancer treatment. This receptor chain uses TRBV11-3 and TRBJ2-5; TRBD2 agrees with 12 junctional bases. Here the CDR3 is given as CASSLGLAGDGETQYF. The sequenced DNA is TGTGCCAGCAGCTTAGGACTAGCGGGAGATGGCGAGACCCAGTACTTC.